Following are 21 T cell receptor beta chains from one sample sequenced in a study of cytomegalovirus exposure and HLA in healthy donors. PCR used 60 Vbeta primers and 13 Jbeta primers. Assay used: immunoSEQ multiplex PCR; TCRdb lists only in-frame clones, some missing. The sample has over 100,000 clones; approximately 67% are singletons. Specimen: PBMCs. All receptors come from a man aged 18 to 30 in good health and CMV-seronegative.

This chain connects TRBV5-1 to TRBJ2-7, with D hard to call. Trimming stripped 0 bases from V and 5 bases from J, with 6 bases between. This CDR3 is built from 12 residues. Germline V gene data show CDR1 as SGHRS and CDR2 as YFSETQ. CDR3 sequence (DNA): TGCGCCAGCAGCTTGGCAGGTAACGAGCAGTACTTC. Translated, it gives CASSLAGNEQYF. Looking up the rest from reference TRBV5-1 and TRBJ2-7 gives the full variable domain: KAGVTQTPRYLIKTRGQQVTLSCSPISGHRSVSWYQQTPGQGLQFLFEYFSETQRNKGNFPGRFSGRQFSNSRSEMNVSTLELGDSALYLCASSLAGNEQYFGPGTRLTVT.

The chain carries TRBV6-5 and TRBJ1-1, with 7 bases fitting TRBD1. Germline CDR1 MNHEY, CDR2 SVGAGI. The CDR3 has 14 amino acids. J lost 5 bases, V lost 6 bases, and 9 bases had no gene match. As DNA, the CDR3 is TGTGCCAGCAGGCGGACAGGCGGTCCGACTGAAGCTTTCTTT. It translates to CASRRTGGPTEAFF.

This clone was detected only a few times. J is TRBJ2-3 and V is TRBV5-4; 7 bases map to TRBD2. Germline V gene data show CDR1 as SGHNT and CDR2 as YYREEE (reference sequence). This CDR3 comprises 14 residues. Trimming cost V 4 bases and J 2 bases; bases outside gene matches: 4. CDR3 in DNA: TGTGCCAGCAGCACCCAGCGGGACACAGATACGCAGTATTTT. As protein: CASSTQRDTDTQYF.

The chain recombines TRBV6-1 with TRBJ2-7; a possible D gene is TRBD2 (6 bases). Germline assignment: CDR1 MNHNS and CDR2 SASEGT. V lost 0 bases and J 7 bases, leaving 16 bases between the germline ends. This CDR3 is 15 amino acids long. In DNA, the CDR3 is TGTGCCAGCAGTGAAGCGCCGGAGGGCTCAGGAGAGCAGTACTTC. This translates into CASSEAPEGSGEQYF.

The genes are TRBV28 and TRBJ2-7, with TRBD1 matching 8 bases. V lost 2 bases to trimming and J lost 5 bases; unmatched junction nucleotides: 2. CDR1 and CDR2 from the germline V gene are MDHEN and SYDVKM. There are 13 residues in the CDR3. The CDR3 DNA follows: TGTGCCAGCAGTTTAGGGACAGGACACGAGCAGTACTTC. This gives the protein CASSLGTGHEQYF.

The chain has TRBV5-1 and TRBJ2-7, with 7 bases identical to TRBD2. Per the germline V gene, CDR1 is SGHRS and CDR2 is YFSETQ. V lost 0 bases to trimming and J lost 3 bases; unmatched junction nucleotides: 3. CDR3 length: 14 amino acids. The CDR3 DNA reads as TGCGCCAGCAGCTTGGCCGGGGGGAGCTACGAGCAGTACTTC. Translation gives CASSLAGGSYEQYF.

This chain uses TRBV4-2 with TRBJ2-1; a weak D match, TRBD2 (5 bases). Germline V CDR1 and CDR2: LGHNA, YNFKEQ. The germline V and J ends were trimmed by 6 bases and 6 bases, with 12 bases remaining between them. The CDR3 spans 13 residues. The CDR3 sequence is CASSEGPSNEQFF. For the CDR3, the DNA is TGTGCCAGCAGTGAGGGCCCTAGCAATGAGCAGTTCTTC.

The J gene is TRBJ2-7, the V gene TRBV7-9; a weak D match, TRBD1 (6 bases). The CDR3 is 16 residues long. Deletions cut 5 bases from V and 2 bases from J, with 19 bases between. Germline CDR1 is SEHNR and CDR2 is FQNEAQ (reference sequence). In nucleotides, the CDR3 is TGTGCCAGCAGCGCCATTGACAGGACGGGGACCTACGAGCAGTACTTC. This translates into CASSAIDRTGTYEQYF.

This clone was counted between two and nine times. This chain uses TRBV6-5 with TRBJ1-1; D is unclear. Germline V gives CDR1 MNHEY, CDR2 SVGAGI. The CDR3 has 15 amino acids. Trimming took 7 bases from V and 0 from J, leaving 15 bases between them. For the CDR3, the DNA is TGTGCCAGCAACGTACGCGCAGGTCTGAACACTGAAGCTTTCTTT. Translating gives CASNVRAGLNTEAFF.

The rearrangement uses TRBV6-4 and TRBJ2-1; TRBD1 matches 7 bases. V trimming: 5 bases; J trimming: 3 bases; junction bases outside the gene matches: 7. CDR1 is MRHNA, CDR2 SNTAGT, per germline. The CDR3 is 15 residues long. CDR3: CASSTTGSGYNEQFF. DNA of the CDR3: TGTGCCAGCAGTACGACAGGGTCAGGCTACAATGAGCAGTTCTTC.

As concerns this clone: This specimen includes other DNA sequences encoding the same CDR3. V and J are TRBV28 and TRBJ1-4; D remains ambiguous. Trimming cost V 5 bases and J 7 bases, with 11 bases left between them. The germline V gene has CDR1 MDHEN and CDR2 SYDVKM. This CDR3 comprises 13 residues. DNA for the CDR3: TGTGCCAGCAGTCTCCCCCCGGGTGAAAAACTGTTTTTT. This translates into CASSLPPGEKLFF.

This chain connects TRBV11-2 to TRBJ1-4, with D possibly TRBD1 on 5 matching bases. The CDR3 has 15 amino acids. Germline V gene sequence: CDR1 SGHAT, CDR2 FQNNGV. The V and J ends lost 5 bases and 3 bases respectively, with 13 bases between them. The CDR3 here is CASSARQTPNEKLFF. The CDR3 nucleotides read TGTGCCAGCAGCGCGAGACAGACCCCTAATGAAAAACTGTTTTTT.

The CDR3 reads CASSPPSGVQPQHF. The CDR3 DNA reads as TGTGCCAGCTCACCACCGAGCGGGGTCCAGCCCCAGCATTTT. V and J are TRBV18 and TRBJ1-5; D not resolved. The CDR3 is 14 amino acids. Deletions cut 0 bases from V and 7 bases from J, with 10 bases between. The germline CDR1 and CDR2 sequences are KGHSH and LQKENI.

This chain joins TRBV7-8 and TRBJ1-2; TRBD1 agrees at 9 bases. Germline assignment: CDR1 SGHVS and CDR2 FQNEAQ. This CDR3 has 14 residues. Unmatched junction bases numbered 1, after V lost 0 bases and J lost 5 bases. The CDR3 loop is CASSLAGQGYGYTF. CDR3 sequence (DNA): TGTGCCAGCAGCTTAGCCGGACAGGGGTATGGCTACACCTTC.

The chain links TRBV27 to TRBJ2-1, with D perhaps matching TRBD2 (6 bases). Germline V CDR1 and CDR2: MNHEY, SMNVEV (reference sequence). V shed 5 bases and J shed 8 bases, with 13 bases lying between them. The CDR3 runs 13 residues. The CDR3, as DNA: TGTGCCAGCAGTCGGCCTGGAGGGGATGAGCAGTTCTTC. It encodes CASSRPGGDEQFF.

As regards this clone: One junction end does not reproduce the germline sequence, and a read error may be involved. The chain employs TRBV7-9 and TRBJ1-2, with a tentative D call TRBD1 (5 bases). Germline assignment: CDR1 SEHNR and CDR2 FQNEAQ (reference sequence). The CDR3 is 14 amino acids. In DNA form, the CDR3 reads TGTTCCAGCAGCTTATTGGTGCAGGGCGGCGGCTACACCTTC. Translated: CSSSLLVQGGGYTF.

V usage is TRBV12-5 and J usage is TRBJ2-3, with D perhaps TRBD2 (7 bases). The CDR3 consists of 15 residues. Deletions cut 4 bases from V and 4 bases from J, with 15 bases between. In germline, CDR1 is LGHNT, CDR2 FRNRAP. The chain's CDR3 is CASGSGGSPADTQYF. The CDR3 nucleotides are TGTGCTAGTGGTTCGGGGGGCAGTCCGGCAGATACGCAGTATTTT.

The chain uses TRBV10-2 and TRBJ2-3; D possibly corresponds to TRBD1 (6 bases). Trimming shortened V by 3 bases and J by 6 bases, and 13 bases separated the two germline ends. The CDR3 has 14 residues. The germline V gene encodes CDR1 WSHSY and CDR2 SAAADI. CDR3: CASSDSARGDTQYF. The CDR3 region has the DNA TGCGCCAGCAGTGATTCGGCGAGGGGGGATACGCAGTATTTT.

This clone was seen a few times. The chain has TRBV19 and TRBJ2-1, with TRBD2 identical over 9 bases. The V segment lost 10 bases and the J segment 8 bases; nucleotides outside the gene matches: 6. Germline lookup yields CDR1 LNHDA and CDR2 SQIVND (reference sequence). This CDR3 has 12 amino acids. The DNA for the CDR3 is TGTGCCACCCAGGGACTAGCCTATGAGCAGTTCTTC. Its protein product is CATQGLAYEQFF.

The chain recombines TRBV2 with TRBJ2-7, with 10 bases fitting TRBD2. This CDR3 comprises 18 residues. The germline CDR1 and CDR2 sequences are SNHLY and FYNNEI. V dropped 8 bases and J dropped 7; count of bases not matched to a gene: 23. The CDR3 region has the DNA TGTGCCAGCGTTTGGGCTAGCGGGGGCCAAATCCCCAATGATGAGCAGTACTTC. Its translation is CASVWASGGQIPNDEQYF.

The chain links TRBV2 to TRBJ2-1; D not resolved. CDR1 and CDR2 from the germline V gene are SNHLY and FYNNEI. The CDR3 sequence is 12 residues long. The V gene lost 4 bases and the J gene lost 10 bases, with 11 bases spanning the gap. The CDR3, as DNA: TGTGCCAGCAGTGCCACACCGAGGGAGCAGTTCTTC. Its protein is CASSATPREQFF.